One and the same sample provided the 25 T cell receptor beta chains below, sequenced in a study of blood T cell repertoires in COVID-19. TCRdb keeps only in-frame clones here, not all; method: immunoSEQ multiplex PCR. The repertoire holds under 300,000 clones, over 75% seen once, with roughly a sixth in the top ten. Sequenced sample: PBMCs or T cells enriched from blood (not recorded which). All receptors come from a man aged 18 to 35 who had recovered from COVID-19.

This clone was seen a handful of times. J is TRBJ1-5 and V is TRBV6-4; D remains unclear. The V gene's germline CDR1 is MRHNA and CDR2 SNTAGT. This CDR3 has 13 amino acids. Trimming left V 3 bases short and J 6 bases short, with 9 bases between. In DNA, the CDR3 is TGTGCCAGCAGTGAAACGGAGACTCAGCCCCAGCATTTT. Translation: CASSETETQPQHF.

The chain combines TRBV27 with TRBJ2-3, with 10 bases fitting TRBD2. With V trimmed by 8 bases and J by 7 bases, 9 bases remained unmatched. Germline V gene lookup returns CDR1 MNHEY and CDR2 SMNVEV (reference sequence). This CDR3 has 14 residues. The CDR3 loop is CASQGLAGDNTQYF. For the CDR3, the DNA is TGTGCCAGCCAAGGGCTAGCGGGAGACAATACGCAGTATTTT.

This chain uses TRBV4-1 with TRBJ1-4; a weak D match, TRBD1 (5 bases). V lost 0 bases and J lost 3, with 14 bases in between. The CDR3 consists of 17 residues. Germline CDR1 and CDR2: MGHRA and YSYEKL. CDR3: CASSQDGTERANEKLFF. CDR3 sequence (DNA): TGCGCCAGCAGCCAAGATGGGACGGAGCGGGCTAATGAAAAACTGTTTTTT.

This clone appeared a single time. The CDR3 here is CASRWGVGNTGELFF. The CDR3 bases are TGTGCCAGTAGGTGGGGGGTCGGGAACACCGGGGAGCTGTTTTTT. V is TRBV19 and J is TRBJ2-2, with a tentative D call TRBD2 (6 bases). Deletions cut 6 bases from V and 1 base from J, with 12 bases between. This CDR3 is 15 amino acids long. Germline V gene data show CDR1 as LNHDA and CDR2 as SQIVND (reference sequence).

Written as DNA, the CDR3 is TGTGCCAGCAGCTTACTGGGCAACTACGAGCAGTACTTC. Amino acids: CASSLLGNYEQYF. The chain links TRBV7-9 to TRBJ2-7, with D unresolved. The germline gives CDR1 SEHNR, CDR2 FQNEAQ (reference sequence). The CDR3 extends over 13 amino acids. V lost 2 bases and J lost 3, with 8 bases in between.

The chain couples TRBV3-1 (or the pseudogene TRBV3-2) to TRBJ2-1; TRBD2 matches at 11 bases. The J segment lost 4 bases and the V segment lost 2 bases, leaving 4 bases of the junction unmatched. This CDR3 contains 16 residues. The germline V gene encodes CDR1 LGHDT and CDR2 YNNKEL (reference sequence). This CDR3 is CASSQRLAGLYNEQFF. CDR3 nucleotide sequence: TGTGCCAGCAGCCAAAGACTAGCGGGGCTATACAATGAGCAGTTCTTC.

The chain combines TRBV20-1 with TRBJ1-2; perhaps TRBD1 as D (6 bases). Trimming took 6 bases from V and 7 from J, leaving 12 bases between them. CDR3 size: 11 residues. Looked up from germline, CDR1 is DFQATT and CDR2 is SNEGSKA (reference sequence). The CDR3 nucleotides read TGCAGTGCAGGGGGGGGGAGTGGCTACACCTTC. This codes for CSAGGGSGYTF.

The chain uses TRBV7-3 and TRBJ1-3; D is unresolved. This CDR3 contains 13 residues. In germline, CDR1 is SGHTA, CDR2 FQGTGA. With 4 bases removed from V and 2 bases from J, the gap between germline ends came to 6 bases. CDR3 amino acids: CASSSTAGNTIYF. In DNA form, the CDR3 reads TGTGCCAGCAGCTCCACAGCTGGAAACACCATATATTTT.

This chain uses TRBV5-4 with TRBJ1-4; no clear D. From germline, CDR1 is SGHNT and CDR2 YYREEE (reference sequence). The CDR3 length is 15 residues. Trimming took off 2 bases at V and 5 bases at J, with 13 bases between the two ends. The CDR3 loop reads CASSFSPGANEKLFF. The CDR3 DNA reads as TGTGCCAGCAGCTTTTCCCCGGGTGCCAATGAAAAACTGTTTTTT.

The V gene is TRBV19, the J gene TRBJ2-1, with 16 positions matching TRBD2. This CDR3 has 15 residues. CDR1 and CDR2 (germline): LNHDA, SQIVND (reference sequence). With V trimmed by 7 bases and J by 10 bases, 7 bases remained unmatched. The CDR3: CASTGTSGGAIEQFF. The CDR3 nucleotides are TGTGCCAGTACCGGGACTAGCGGGGGGGCAATCGAGCAGTTCTTC.

The chain uses TRBV27 and TRBJ1-2, with D maybe TRBD1 (5 bases). Trimming left V 0 bases short and J 4 bases short, with 15 bases between. The germline V gene encodes CDR1 MNHEY and CDR2 SMNVEV (reference sequence). The CDR3 spans 16 residues. In DNA, the CDR3 is TGTGCCAGCAGTTTATCGGCGGGGGGGACTAGCTATGGCTACACCTTC. This sequence encodes CASSLSAGGTSYGYTF.

The V call is TRBV5-1, the J call TRBJ2-7, with 9 bases lining up with TRBD1. The germline V gene has CDR1 SGHRS and CDR2 YFSETQ. The CDR3 contains 14 residues. V was pared by 4 bases and J by 3 bases, with 5 bases of the junction left unmatched. This CDR3 reads CASSRGTGIYEQYF. The CDR3 coding sequence is TGCGCCAGCAGCCGGGGGACAGGGATCTACGAGCAGTACTTC. Looking up the rest from reference TRBV5-1 and TRBJ2-7 gives the full variable domain: KAGVTQTPRYLIKTRGQQVTLSCSPISGHRSVSWYQQTPGQGLQFLFEYFSETQRNKGNFPGRFSGRQFSNSRSEMNVSTLELGDSALYLCASSRGTGIYEQYFGPGTRLTVT.

V is TRBV11-1 and J is TRBJ2-1; 7 bases agree with TRBD2. J gave up 10 bases and V 3 bases, and 15 bases lay outside the gene matches. There are 16 residues in the CDR3. The germline V gene encodes CDR1 SGHAT and CDR2 FQDESV (reference sequence). The CDR3 region is CASSFIPGRPRPEQFF. For the CDR3, the DNA is TGTGCCAGCAGCTTCATTCCCGGGAGGCCGCGTCCCGAGCAGTTCTTC. Full variable domain (rest looked up from reference TRBV11-1 and TRBJ2-1): EAEVAQSPRYKITEKSQAVAFWCDPISGHATLYWYRQILGQGPELLVQFQDESVVDDSQLPKDRFSAERLKGVDSTLKIQPAELGDSAMYLCASSFIPGRPRPEQFFGPGTRLTVL.

The CDR3 nucleotides are TGTGCCAGCAGCCAAGACTGGGCAGGGTCCCCCTACGAGCAGTACTTC. Translation: CASSQDWAGSPYEQYF. The V call is TRBV4-2, the J call TRBJ2-7, with a weak D call TRBD1 (5 bases). The CDR3 sequence is 16 residues long. The germline V gene encodes CDR1 LGHNA and CDR2 YNFKEQ. Trimming removed 0 bases at V and 2 bases at J, with 14 bases between.

The rearrangement uses TRBV27 and TRBJ1-2, with 7 bases lining up with TRBD1. CDR1 and CDR2 (germline): MNHEY, SMNVEV (reference sequence). Trimming removed 6 bases from V and 4 bases from J; junction bases left unmatched: 8. The CDR3 runs 14 residues. The CDR3 bases are TGTGCCAGCAGACAGACAGGGAGTGCCTATGGCTACACCTTC. Amino acids: CASRQTGSAYGYTF.

The chain uses TRBV27 and TRBJ1-3; unclear D gene. Germline-derived CDR1 and CDR2 are MNHEY and SMNVEV (reference sequence). The CDR3 contains 13 residues. Trimming left V 6 bases short and J 9 bases short, with 15 bases between. CDR3 amino acids: CASSLVAGGTIYF. The CDR3 DNA sequence: TGTGCCAGCAGCCTTGTAGCGGGTGGCACCATATATTTT.

The rearrangement uses TRBV27 and TRBJ2-3; TRBD1 aligns across 8 bases. This CDR3 is 16 amino acids long. Germline V lookup: CDR1 MNHEY, CDR2 SMNVEV (reference sequence). Trimming removed 2 bases from V and 4 bases from J; junction bases left unmatched: 8. The CDR3 coding sequence is TGTGCCAGCAGTTTACGGGCAGGGGGCTGGTCAGATACGCAGTATTTT. Translation: CASSLRAGGWSDTQYF.

The chain joins TRBV27 to TRBJ2-1; possibly TRBD2 for D (6 bases). Looked up from germline, CDR1 is MNHEY and CDR2 is SMNVEV (reference sequence). Trimming removed 2 bases from V and 7 bases from J, with 9 bases in between. The length of the CDR3 is 13 residues. The CDR3 bases are TGTGCCAGCAGTTTAGCCGGGACTAATGAGCAGTTCTTC. This codes for CASSLAGTNEQFF.

The V and J genes are TRBV7-9 and TRBJ2-1; 9 nucleotides match TRBD2. This CDR3 spans 17 amino acids. With 0 bases clipped from V and 5 bases from J, the junction kept 8 bases outside the gene matches. Looked up from germline, CDR1 is SEHNR and CDR2 is FQNEAQ (reference sequence). The CDR3 bases are TGTGCCAGCAGCTTAGCGCTACGGCTAGCGGGACACAATGAGCAGTTCTTC. This encodes CASSLALRLAGHNEQFF.

The gene calls are TRBV10-1 and TRBJ2-3, with 9 positions matching TRBD2. Germline trimming cut 4 bases from V and 4 bases from J; bases unmatched to any gene: 0. Germline V CDR1 and CDR2: WNHNN, SYGVQD (reference sequence). This CDR3 has 13 residues. Written as DNA, the CDR3 is TGCGCCAGCAGTGTAGCGGGGGCAGATACGCAGTATTTT. Amino acid sequence: CASSVAGADTQYF.

This chain uses TRBV11-3 with TRBJ2-1; possible D gene TRBD1, 6 bases. The V end was cut by 5 bases, the J end by 7 bases, with 18 bases between. The CDR3 runs to 15 residues. Germline V lookup: CDR1 SGHNT, CDR2 YENEEA. In DNA form, the CDR3 reads TGTGCCAGCAGCGCCCAGGGGCTGGGTTTAAATGAGCAGTTCTTC. Translated: CASSAQGLGLNEQFF.

The chain combines TRBV7-9 with TRBJ1-2; 9 nucleotides agree with TRBD1. The CDR3 covers 16 residues. The germline V gene encodes CDR1 SEHNR and CDR2 FQNEAQ (reference sequence). Trimming removed 5 bases from V and 0 bases from J; junction bases left unmatched: 7. The CDR3 region has the DNA TGTGCCAGCAGCCTCGACGGGGACAGGGCTAACTATGGCTACACCTTC. It encodes CASSLDGDRANYGYTF.

Only a few counts were recorded for this clone. The rearrangement links TRBV19 to TRBJ1-2, with 7 bases fitting TRBD1. The CDR3 loop spans 16 amino acids. V trimming: 3 bases; J trimming: 5 bases; junction bases outside the gene matches: 12. Germline V gives CDR1 LNHDA, CDR2 SQIVND (reference sequence). CDR3 sequence (DNA): TGTGCCAGTAGTATTTTAGGAGACAGGGAAAGATATGGCTACACCTTC. Protein product: CASSILGDRERYGYTF. Combining the CDR3 with reference TRBV19 and TRBJ1-2 gives the whole variable domain DGGITQSPKYLFRKEGQNVTLSCEQNLNHDAMYWYRQDPGQGLRLIYYSQIVNDFQKGDIAEGYSVSREKKESFPLTVTSAQKNPTAFYLCASSILGDRERYGYTFGSGTRLTVV.

This clone was recorded only once. The rearrangement joins TRBV7-9 to TRBJ2-7; 7 bases map to TRBD1. Per the germline V gene, CDR1 is SEHNR and CDR2 is FQNEAQ (reference sequence). V gave up 2 bases and J gave up 3 bases; unmatched junction bases: 7. The CDR3 length is 15 residues. CDR3: CASSLRDSTLYEQYF. The DNA of the CDR3 is TGTGCCAGCAGCTTAAGGGACAGTACCCTCTACGAGCAGTACTTC.

V usage is TRBV18 and J usage is TRBJ2-7, with 11 positions matching TRBD2. Germline V lookup: CDR1 KGHSH, CDR2 LQKENI. There are 16 residues in the CDR3. Trimming took 3 bases from V and 4 from J; bases not matched to a gene: 8. The CDR3 loop reads CASSPIASGGSYEQYF. CDR3 coding DNA: TGTGCCAGCTCACCCATCGCTAGCGGGGGGTCTTACGAGCAGTACTTC.